This T cell receptor beta chain was identified in a study of tumor T cells in aggressive B-cell lymphoma. Trimming left V 3 bases short and J 0 bases short, with 9 bases between. The CDR3 consists of 14 residues. Looked up from germline, CDR1 is SGHKS and CDR2 is YYEKEE (reference sequence). The method was immunoSEQ multiplex PCR; TCRdb's version includes in-frame clones alone and lacks a portion of them. The data hold 2,000 to 2,500 clones, with more than 75% observed a single time. This receptor was identified in an adult with diffuse large B cell lymphoma. The J gene is TRBJ1-2, the V gene TRBV5-5; D may be TRBD1 (5 bases). The material sequenced was tumor tissue. CDR3 region: CASSWGGTNYGYTF. DNA for the CDR3: TGTGCCAGCAGCTGGGGGGGGACTAACTATGGCTACACCTTC.